These 3 T cell receptor beta chains were sequenced from one sample in a study of regulatory T cells in long-lasting Graves disease. The authors built TCR beta libraries using iRepertoire HTBI primers and Arm-PCR of CDR3 regions. TCRdb re-analysed the multiplex PCR reads in MiXCR, keeping a single row per CDR3 protein. The table includes around 480,000 distinct CDR3 sequences, about 16% detected once. The time point denotes: newly diagnosed GD, antithyroid drugs for less than 3 months. Preparation of the TCR library used RNA extracted from PBMCs. This sample also appeared in a second study, on T cells in Graves' hyperthyroidism and ophthalmopathy.

The material sequenced was peripheral blood mononuclear cells (PBMCs), taken at new diagnosis, from a patient treated with antithyroid drugs. The source is a woman aged 35-65 years with Graves disease.

Ten or more counts support this clonotype. This sequence joins TRBV28 and TRBJ1-2; 8 bases are shared with TRBD1. The CDR3 totals 11 residues. CDR1 and CDR2 (germline): MDHEN, SYDVKM. Trimming took 11 bases from V and 7 from J; bases not matched to a gene: 6. The CDR3 reads CAGQGFGGYTF. The CDR3, as DNA: TGTGCCGGACAGGGTTTCGGTGGCTACACCTTC.

The J gene is TRBJ1-1, the V gene TRBV9, with D maybe TRBD1 (5 bases). The ends were cut back, 7 bases at V and 2 bases at J, with 15 bases in the middle. The CDR3 consists of 14 residues. The germline V gene encodes CDR1 SGDLS and CDR2 YYNGEE. As DNA, the CDR3 is TGTGCCAGCGCGAAGGACATAAAAAACACTGAAGCTTTCTTT. It encodes CASAKDIKNTEAFF.

This clonotype appeared a few times. The genes are TRBV6-5 and TRBJ2-3; D gene unclear. Germline-derived CDR1 and CDR2 are MNHEY and SVGAGI. Trimming pared 0 bases from V and 4 bases from J, leaving 8 bases between. This CDR3 contains 14 residues. In nucleotides, the CDR3 is TGTGCCAGCAGTTACTCGACACCCTCAGATACGCAGTATTTT. Translating gives CASSYSTPSDTQYF.